The rows below give T cell receptor beta chains drawn from one sample of a study of response to subunit inactivated influenza vaccine. TCRdb re-analysed the RT-PCR reads in MiXCR, keeping a single row per CDR3 protein. Of about 700,000 distinct CDR3 sequences detected, approximately 13% appear once; the ten largest clones hold around 7.3%. The starting material was PBMCs from blood, obtained roughly 15 days before vaccination. These receptors were obtained from a man aged 45-65 years who received an inactivated influenza vaccine. The conserved cysteine and the conserved F or W are not part of the CDR3 here. D genes are given only for firm matches. The size entry is marked missing in some rows and otherwise reads once, few, many or a size class.

cdr3_aa clone_size d_call v_call
ASSISYEQY many NA TRBV11-2
ASSPERGTYEQY NA NA TRBV3-1
ASSLRQGGQPQH many TRBD1 TRBV12-3/TRBV12-4
ASSRPTEQETQY few NA TRBV6-1
ASSPAGSLHPGAF NA NA TRBV18
ATSRQWTSGSTNEQF few TRBD2 TRBV15
SARAGSFSNQPQH few NA TRBV20-1
ASSLRYDQPQH many NA TRBV5-1
ASSPRRTYNSPLH few NA TRBV18
ASSLATSLHEQY NA NA TRBV7-9
ASSQEVAPQY few NA TRBV4-1
ASSPLQGDNEQF many TRBD1 TRBV18
ASGLGGGFSPLH NA TRBD1 TRBV6-5
ASTPRSSYNSPLH NA NA TRBV5-6
SADEAGTTYQETQY NA TRBD2 TRBV20-1
ASSQVIGSGANVLT few NA TRBV4-2
ASSSLSGGRQETQY few TRBD2 TRBV28